The sequence of this T cell receptor (beta chain) was determined in a study of T cell responses to AZD1222 COVID-19 vaccine. Whole-study findings and limits: Seropositivity was recorded at baseline in only 6 or 7 AZD1222 recipients. The donor cohort was predominantly white British with a female majority, and clonal diversity may have been underestimated. Regions 160-218 and 743-854 dominated among vaccine-associated CD4 TCRs spanning spike.

V was shortened by 3 bases and J by 2 bases, with 8 bases between the two germline ends. The CDR3 consists of 13 residues. CDR1 is ENHRY, CDR2 SYGVKD, per germline. Here immunoSEQ multiplex PCR was the method, and the copy in TCRdb shows in-frame clones only, minus some. The sample lists roughly 130,000 clones; about 90% were seen once. As for this clone: Its antigen remains unidentified.

The chain has TRBV10-3 and TRBJ2-7, with D perhaps matching TRBD1 (5 bases). The receptor was derived from an adult in good health. The sequencing here drew on peripheral blood, taken on day 0 of AZD1222 vaccination. The CDR3 DNA follows: TGTGCCATCAGTGACAGGGAAACCTACGAGCAGTACTTC. This gives the protein CAISDRETYEQYF.